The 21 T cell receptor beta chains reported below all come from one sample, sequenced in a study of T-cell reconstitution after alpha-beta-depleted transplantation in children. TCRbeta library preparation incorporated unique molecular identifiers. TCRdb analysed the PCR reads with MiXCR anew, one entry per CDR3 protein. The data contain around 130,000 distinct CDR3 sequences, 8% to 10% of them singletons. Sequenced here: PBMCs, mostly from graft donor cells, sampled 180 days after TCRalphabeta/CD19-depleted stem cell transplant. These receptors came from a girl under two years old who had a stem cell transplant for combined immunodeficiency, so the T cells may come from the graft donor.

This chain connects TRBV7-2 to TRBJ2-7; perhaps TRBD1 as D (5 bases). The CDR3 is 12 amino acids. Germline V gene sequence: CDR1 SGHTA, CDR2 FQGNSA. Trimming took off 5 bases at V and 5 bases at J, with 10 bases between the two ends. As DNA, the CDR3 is TGTGCCAGCAGCGTAGGGGCGGACGAGCAGTACTTC. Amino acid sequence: CASSVGADEQYF.

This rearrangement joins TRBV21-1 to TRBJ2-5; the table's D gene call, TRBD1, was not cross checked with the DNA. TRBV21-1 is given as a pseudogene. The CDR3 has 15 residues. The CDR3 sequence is CASSNNRGIMETQYF. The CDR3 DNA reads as TGTGCCAGCAGCAACAACAGGGGGATTATGGAGACCCAGTACTTC.

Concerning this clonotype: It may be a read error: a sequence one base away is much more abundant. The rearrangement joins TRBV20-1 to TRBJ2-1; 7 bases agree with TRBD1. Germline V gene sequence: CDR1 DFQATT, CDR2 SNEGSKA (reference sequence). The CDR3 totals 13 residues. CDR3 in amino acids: CSAREGGRYEQFF. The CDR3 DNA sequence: TGCAGTGCCAGAGAAGGGGGCCGGTACGAGCAGTTCTTC.

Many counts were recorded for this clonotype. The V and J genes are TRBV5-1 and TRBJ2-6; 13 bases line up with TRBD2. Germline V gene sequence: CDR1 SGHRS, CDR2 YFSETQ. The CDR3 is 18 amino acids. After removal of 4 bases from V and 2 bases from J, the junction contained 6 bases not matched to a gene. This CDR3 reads CASSLRTSGRTGANVLTF. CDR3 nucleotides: TGCGCCAGCAGCCTGAGGACTAGCGGGAGAACTGGGGCCAACGTCCTGACTTTC.

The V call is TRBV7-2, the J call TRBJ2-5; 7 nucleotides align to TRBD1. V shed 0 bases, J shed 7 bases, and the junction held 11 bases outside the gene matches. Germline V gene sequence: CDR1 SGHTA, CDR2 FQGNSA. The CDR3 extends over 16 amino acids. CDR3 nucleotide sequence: TGTGCCAGCAGCTTAGCCCCGGACAGGTCTAGGGGGACCCAGTACTTC. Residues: CASSLAPDRSRGTQYF.

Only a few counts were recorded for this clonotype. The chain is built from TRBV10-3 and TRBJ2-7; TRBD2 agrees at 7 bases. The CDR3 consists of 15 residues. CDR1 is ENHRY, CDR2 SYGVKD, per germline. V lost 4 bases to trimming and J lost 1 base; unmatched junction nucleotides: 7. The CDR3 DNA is TGTGCCATCAGTGGGGGAGGGAGAGGATCCTACGAGCAGTACTTC. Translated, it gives CAISGGGRGSYEQYF.

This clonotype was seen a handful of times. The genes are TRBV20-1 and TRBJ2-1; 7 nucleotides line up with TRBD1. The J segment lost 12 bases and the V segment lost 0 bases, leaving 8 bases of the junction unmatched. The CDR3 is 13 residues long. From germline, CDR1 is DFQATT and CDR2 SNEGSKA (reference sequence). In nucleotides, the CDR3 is TGCAGTGCTAGAGACTGGGGACAGAGAAGGCAGTTCTTC. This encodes CSARDWGQRRQFF.

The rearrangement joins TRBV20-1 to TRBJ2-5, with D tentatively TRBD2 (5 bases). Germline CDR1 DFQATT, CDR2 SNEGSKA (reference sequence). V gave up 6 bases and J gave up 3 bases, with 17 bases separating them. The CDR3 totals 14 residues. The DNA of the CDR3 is TGCAGTGCACGACGGTCGGGGTTAAAAGAGACCCAGTACTTC. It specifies CSARRSGLKETQYF.

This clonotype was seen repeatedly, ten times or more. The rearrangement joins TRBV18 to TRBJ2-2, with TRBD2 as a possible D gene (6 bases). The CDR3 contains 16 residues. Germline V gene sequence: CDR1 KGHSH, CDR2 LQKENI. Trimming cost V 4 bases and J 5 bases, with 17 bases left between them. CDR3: CASSLRGAAGTGELFF. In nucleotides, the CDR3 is TGTGCCAGCTCACTTCGAGGGGCCGCGGGGACCGGGGAGCTGTTTTTT.

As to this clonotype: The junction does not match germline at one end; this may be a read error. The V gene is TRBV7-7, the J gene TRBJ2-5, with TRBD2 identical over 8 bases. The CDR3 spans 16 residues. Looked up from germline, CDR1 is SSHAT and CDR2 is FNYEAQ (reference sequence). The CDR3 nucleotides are TGTGCCAGCAGCTTGGGGAGCGGGAGTGTTGGAGAGCCCCAGTACTTC. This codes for CASSLGSGSVGEPQYF.

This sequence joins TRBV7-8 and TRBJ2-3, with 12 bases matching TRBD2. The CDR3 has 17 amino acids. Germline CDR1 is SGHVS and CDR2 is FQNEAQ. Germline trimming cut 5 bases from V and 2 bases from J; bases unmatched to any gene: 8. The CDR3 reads CASSPRASGRATDTQYF. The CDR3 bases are TGTGCCAGCAGCCCAAGGGCTAGCGGGAGGGCCACAGATACGCAGTATTTT. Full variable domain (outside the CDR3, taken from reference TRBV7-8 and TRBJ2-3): GAGVSQSPRYKVAKRGQDVALRCDPISGHVSLFWYQQALGQGPEFLTYFQNEAQLDKSGLPSDRFFAERPEGSVSTLKIQRTQQEDSAVYLCASSPRASGRATDTQYFGPGTRLTVL.

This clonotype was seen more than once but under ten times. The chain's CDR3 is CSGRGAAKLNEQFF. Here the CDR3 DNA reads TGCAGCGGAAGGGGGGCGGCAAAGCTTAATGAGCAGTTCTTC. The chain joins TRBV29-1 to TRBJ2-1, with D perhaps being TRBD1 or TRBD2 (6 bases each). The V and J ends lost 7 bases and 7 bases respectively, with 20 bases between them. There are 14 residues in the CDR3. Germline loops: CDR1 SQVTM, CDR2 ANQGSEA.

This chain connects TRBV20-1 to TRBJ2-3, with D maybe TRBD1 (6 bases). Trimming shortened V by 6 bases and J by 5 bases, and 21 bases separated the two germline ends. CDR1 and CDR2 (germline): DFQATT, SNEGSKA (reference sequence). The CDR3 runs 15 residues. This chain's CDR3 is CSAEKGQWGQDTQYF. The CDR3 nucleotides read TGCAGTGCAGAAAAGGGGCAGTGGGGACAAGATACGCAGTATTTT.

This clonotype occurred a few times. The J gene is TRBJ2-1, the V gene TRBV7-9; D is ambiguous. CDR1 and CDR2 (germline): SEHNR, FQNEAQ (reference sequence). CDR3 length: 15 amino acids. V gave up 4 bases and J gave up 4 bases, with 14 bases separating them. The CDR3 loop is CASSSWVGWYNEQFF. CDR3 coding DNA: TGTGCCAGCAGCTCCTGGGTTGGGTGGTACAATGAGCAGTTCTTC.

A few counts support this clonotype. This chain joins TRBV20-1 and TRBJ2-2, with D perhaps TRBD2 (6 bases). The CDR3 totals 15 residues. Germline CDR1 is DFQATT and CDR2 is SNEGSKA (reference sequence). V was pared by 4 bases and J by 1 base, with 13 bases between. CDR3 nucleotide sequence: TGCAGTGCTACCTCGGGACTCTTGAACACCGGGGAGCTGTTTTTT. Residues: CSATSGLLNTGELFF.

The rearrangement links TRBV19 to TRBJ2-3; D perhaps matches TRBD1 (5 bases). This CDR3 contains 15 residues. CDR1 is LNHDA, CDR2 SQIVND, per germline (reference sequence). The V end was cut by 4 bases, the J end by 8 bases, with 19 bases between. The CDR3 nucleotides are TGTGCCAGTAGTAGTATTTCACAGGTTCCAGGTACGCAGTATTTT. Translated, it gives CASSSISQVPGTQYF. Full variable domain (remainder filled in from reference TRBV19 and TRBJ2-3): DGGITQSPKYLFRKEGQNVTLSCEQNLNHDAMYWYRQDPGQGLRLIYYSQIVNDFQKGDIAEGYSVSREKKESFPLTVTSAQKNPTAFYLCASSSISQVPGTQYFGPGTRLTVL.

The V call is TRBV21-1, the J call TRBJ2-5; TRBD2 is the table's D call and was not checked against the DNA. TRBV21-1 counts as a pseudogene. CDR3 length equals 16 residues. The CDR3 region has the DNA TGTGCCAGCAGCAAAGAAACTGGTGCTAGAAAAGAGACCCAGTACTTC. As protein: CASSKETGARKETQYF.

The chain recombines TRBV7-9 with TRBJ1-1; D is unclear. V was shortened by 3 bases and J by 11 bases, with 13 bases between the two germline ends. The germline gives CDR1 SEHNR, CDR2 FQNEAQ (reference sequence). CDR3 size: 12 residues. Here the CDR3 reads CASSLRAQLAFF. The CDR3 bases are TGTGCCAGCAGCTTGAGAGCCCAGCTCGCTTTCTTT.

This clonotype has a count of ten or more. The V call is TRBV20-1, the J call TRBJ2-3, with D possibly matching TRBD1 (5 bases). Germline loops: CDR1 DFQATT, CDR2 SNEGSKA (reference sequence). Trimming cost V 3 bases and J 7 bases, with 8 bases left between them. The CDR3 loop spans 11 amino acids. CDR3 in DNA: TGCAGTGCTAGCAGGGCAAATACGCAGTATTTT. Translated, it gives CSASRANTQYF.

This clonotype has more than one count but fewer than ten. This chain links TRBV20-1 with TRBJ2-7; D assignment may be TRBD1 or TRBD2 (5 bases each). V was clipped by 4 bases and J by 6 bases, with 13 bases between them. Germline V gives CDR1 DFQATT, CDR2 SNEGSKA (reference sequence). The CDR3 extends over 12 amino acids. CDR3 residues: CSATPGTGEQYF. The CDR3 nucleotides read TGCAGTGCTACTCCGGGGACGGGCGAGCAGTACTTC.

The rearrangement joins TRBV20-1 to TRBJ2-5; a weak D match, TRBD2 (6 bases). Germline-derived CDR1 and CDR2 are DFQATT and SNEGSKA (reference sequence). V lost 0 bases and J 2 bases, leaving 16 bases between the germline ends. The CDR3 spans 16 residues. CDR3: CSAREHGRGFQETQYF. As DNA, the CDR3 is TGCAGTGCTAGAGAACATGGACGGGGGTTTCAAGAGACCCAGTACTTC.